One sample yielded the 32 T cell receptor beta chains listed below, sequenced in a study of early T cells in non-severe SARS-CoV-2 infection. TCRdb processed the 5' RACE reads anew with MiXCR; each CDR3 protein has one entry. Of tens of thousands of distinct CDR3 sequences in the sample, 9% to 15% were seen once. The material sequenced was whole blood. Source of these receptors: an adult who was a healthcare worker with PCR-confirmed SARS-CoV-2 infection or an uninfected control (not recorded which).

The chain links TRBV20-1 to TRBJ2-1; D not resolved. With 3 bases removed from V and 0 bases from J, the gap between germline ends came to 9 bases. The CDR3 has 14 amino acids. Per the germline V gene, CDR1 is DFQATT and CDR2 is SNEGSKA (reference sequence). CDR3 sequence: CSASRADSYNEQFF. CDR3 in DNA: TGCAGTGCTAGTCGGGCGGACTCCTACAATGAGCAGTTCTTC.

J is TRBJ2-7 and V is TRBV28; the match to TRBD1 covers 8 bases. Per the germline V gene, CDR1 is MDHEN and CDR2 is SYDVKM. Trimming took 2 bases from V and 1 from J; bases not matched to a gene: 1. This CDR3 has 14 amino acids. The CDR3 bases are TGTGCCAGCAGTTTACGGGACAGGTCCTACGAGCAGTACTTC. This gives the protein CASSLRDRSYEQYF.

This sequence joins TRBV7-9 and TRBJ1-1; D uncertain. This CDR3 contains 13 residues. Germline V gene lookup returns CDR1 SEHNR and CDR2 FQNEAQ (reference sequence). V was cut by 2 bases and J by 6 bases, with 10 bases left in between. CDR3: CASSLFGQAEAFF. CDR3 coding DNA: TGTGCCAGCAGCTTATTTGGTCAAGCTGAAGCTTTCTTT.

This clonotype appeared a few times. J is TRBJ2-3 and V is TRBV29-1; no definite D call. From germline, CDR1 is SQVTM and CDR2 ANQGSEA. Trimming left V 8 bases short and J 1 base short, with 19 bases between. The CDR3 is 15 residues long. CDR3 coding DNA: TGCAGCATCGGTGTGCGAGCCGAGGGCACAGATACGCAGTATTTT. Its translation is CSIGVRAEGTDTQYF.

In regard to this clonotype: A much larger clone differs from this one at a single base, so this may be a read error. As the CDR3 is not closed by the conserved phenylalanine or tryptophan, this likely results from a read error. The chain links TRBV5-4 to TRBJ2-1, with D perhaps TRBD2 (6 bases). Germline CDR1 SGHNT, CDR2 YYREEE (reference sequence). V shed 0 bases and J shed 5 bases, with 12 bases lying between them. The CDR3 is 15 residues long. Here the CDR3 reads CASSLGSSENNEQFS. Here the CDR3 DNA reads TGTGCCAGCAGCTTGGGATCTAGCGAAAACAATGAGCAGTTCTCC.

This clonotype came up many times. V is TRBV7-3 and J is TRBJ2-1; 9 positions match TRBD2. This CDR3 spans 17 amino acids. J was trimmed by 7 bases and V by 0 bases; bases with no gene match: 10. Germline CDR1 reads SGHTA; CDR2 reads FQGTGA. DNA of the CDR3: TGTGCCAGCAGCTTAACTGGCGGGAGGGCCATGGGTAATGAGCAGTTCTTC. Translated, it gives CASSLTGGRAMGNEQFF. Full variable domain (rest looked up from reference TRBV7-3 and TRBJ2-1): GAGVSQTPSNKVTEKGKYVELRCDPISGHTALYWYRQSLGQGPEFLIYFQGTGAADDSGLPNDRFFAVRPEGSVSTLKIQRTERGDSAVYLCASSLTGGRAMGNEQFFGPGTRLTVL.

This clonotype was seen more than once but under ten times. The chain employs TRBV11-1 and TRBJ2-3, with TRBD2 as a possible D gene (6 bases). From germline, CDR1 is SGHAT and CDR2 FQDESV (reference sequence). V gave up 5 bases and J gave up 7 bases, with 13 bases separating them. This CDR3 comprises 13 residues. The CDR3 loop is CASSDPGLYTQYF. The CDR3 DNA reads TGTGCCAGCAGCGATCCTGGACTATATACGCAGTATTTT.

This chain joins TRBV18 and TRBJ2-1, with 7 bases identical to TRBD2. The J segment lost 5 bases and the V segment lost 8 bases, leaving 9 bases of the junction unmatched. The CDR3 runs to 14 residues. Germline loops: CDR1 KGHSH, CDR2 LQKENI. The CDR3 sequence is CASLWGGINNEQFF. In nucleotides, the CDR3 is TGTGCCAGCCTCTGGGGGGGTATCAACAATGAGCAGTTCTTC.

V and J are TRBV7-9 and TRBJ2-7; perhaps TRBD1 as D (5 bases). Germline V gives CDR1 SEHNR, CDR2 FQNEAQ (reference sequence). The CDR3 runs 14 residues. V was cut by 1 base and J by 6 bases, with 13 bases left in between. The CDR3 DNA reads TGTGCCAGCAGCTTAGGTACCTACCAGGGCGAGCAGTACTTC. Protein product: CASSLGTYQGEQYF.

This rearrangement joins TRBV4-2 to TRBJ2-2; D call uncertain. Per the germline V gene, CDR1 is LGHNA and CDR2 is YNFKEQ. This CDR3 has 15 residues. With 2 bases removed from V and 0 bases from J, the gap between germline ends came to 7 bases. The CDR3 spells CASSQFGSNTGELFF. The CDR3 nucleotides read TGTGCCAGCAGCCAATTCGGTTCGAACACCGGGGAGCTGTTTTTT.

In its sample, this clonotype was seen a few times. The rearrangement joins TRBV7-9 to TRBJ1-1; 10 nucleotides line up with TRBD1. The CDR3 is 14 residues long. J was trimmed by 8 bases and V by 3 bases; bases with no gene match: 6. Germline V gives CDR1 SEHNR, CDR2 FQNEAQ (reference sequence). The CDR3 sequence is CASSFGTGAWEAFF. In DNA form, the CDR3 reads TGTGCCAGCAGCTTCGGGACAGGGGCATGGGAAGCTTTCTTT.

Points on this clonotype: The junction does not match germline at one end; this may be a read error. The chain carries TRBV19 and TRBJ2-1, with D possibly TRBD2 on 5 matching bases. Germline loops: CDR1 LNHDA, CDR2 SQIVND (reference sequence). The CDR3 spans 14 residues. CDR3 bases: TGTGCCAGTAGTTTAGACGACTACGCCAATGAGCAGTTCTTC. This encodes CASSLDDYANEQFF.

The V and J genes are TRBV6-5 and TRBJ2-5; D is undetermined. Germline-derived CDR1 and CDR2 are MNHEY and SVGAGI. The CDR3 loop spans 13 amino acids. Trimming took 2 bases from V and 2 from J, leaving 6 bases between them. The DNA for the CDR3 is TGTGCCAGCAGTTACACGGAACAAGAGACCCAGTACTTC. Translated, it gives CASSYTEQETQYF.

This clonotype was detected many times. The chain recombines TRBV18 with TRBJ2-7; 11 bases agree with TRBD1. Trimming at V came to 0 bases and at J to 5 bases, leaving 3 bases not matched to a gene. CDR3 length equals 15 residues. Germline V gene lookup returns CDR1 KGHSH and CDR2 LQKENI. In DNA, the CDR3 is TGTGCCAGCTCACCACCGGGACAGGGGGTCAACGAGCAGTACTTC. Translation gives CASSPPGQGVNEQYF.

In its sample, this clonotype is medium-sized (0.01 to 0.1%). The CDR3 sequence: CASSLSGLVYEQYF. The CDR3 bases are TGTGCCAGCAGTTTATCCGGACTAGTCTACGAGCAGTACTTC. V and J are TRBV28 and TRBJ2-7, with TRBD2 identical over 7 bases. J lost 3 bases, V lost 1 base, and 3 bases had no gene match. Germline lookup yields CDR1 MDHEN and CDR2 SYDVKM. The CDR3 has 14 residues.

The rearrangement joins TRBV11-2 to TRBJ2-1; D remains ambiguous. Germline lookup yields CDR1 SGHAT and CDR2 FQNNGV. The length of the CDR3 is 14 residues. Trimming cost V 6 bases and J 8 bases, with 17 bases left between them. The CDR3 loop is CASSSSWAVYEQFF. The DNA of the CDR3 is TGTGCCAGCAGTTCCTCTTGGGCAGTCTATGAGCAGTTCTTC.

This clonotype was seen a few times. The gene calls are TRBV28 and TRBJ1-6; no firm D call. Germline lookup yields CDR1 MDHEN and CDR2 SYDVKM. The CDR3 consists of 14 residues. The V gene lost 2 bases and the J gene lost 10 bases, with 12 bases spanning the gap. This chain's CDR3 is CASSLAVSYSPLHF. The CDR3 nucleotides are TGTGCCAGCAGTTTAGCAGTATCTTACTCACCCCTCCACTTT.

The chain is built from TRBV29-1 and TRBJ1-2; TRBD1 agrees at 7 bases. The CDR3 consists of 13 residues. CDR1 is SQVTM, CDR2 ANQGSEA, per germline. The J segment lost 1 base and the V segment lost 8 bases, leaving 7 bases of the junction unmatched. The CDR3 reads CSLGRDSNYGYTF. The CDR3, as DNA: TGCAGCTTGGGCCGGGACAGTAACTATGGCTACACCTTC.

There are many counts of this clonotype. The chain is built from TRBV20-1 and TRBJ2-7; 8 nucleotides align to TRBD1. The germline CDR1 and CDR2 sequences are DFQATT and SNEGSKA (reference sequence). Trimming took 4 bases from V and 5 from J; bases not matched to a gene: 4. The CDR3 spans 12 residues. The CDR3 region is CSANPGGNEQYF. CDR3 DNA: TGCAGTGCTAATCCAGGGGGCAACGAGCAGTACTTC.

This clonotype was recorded many times. The chain has TRBV20-1 and TRBJ2-1; TRBD2 aligns across 14 bases. The CDR3 sequence is 19 residues long. With V trimmed by 0 bases and J by 7 bases, 14 bases remained unmatched. CDR1 is DFQATT and CDR2 is SNEGSKA in the germline V gene (reference sequence). The CDR3 here is CSARDGGLAGEYRTNEQFF. Written as DNA, the CDR3 is TGCAGTGCTAGAGATGGGGGACTAGCGGGAGAATATAGGACAAATGAGCAGTTCTTC.

As regards this clonotype: No DNA is shown, since the ends of the CDR3 on it are uncertain; the CDR3 is the one TCRdb lists. The chain couples TRBV10-3 to TRBJ2-2; TRBD2, the table's D call, lacks a check against the DNA. The CDR3 region is 17 residues in length, termini included. Germline V CDR1 and CDR2: ENHRY, SYGVKD. The CDR3 protein is CAISEVSGRTTPGSCFF.

The sample holds a few counts of this clonotype. The chain joins TRBV28 to TRBJ2-3; tentative D call: TRBD1 (6 bases). The V gene's germline CDR1 is MDHEN and CDR2 SYDVKM. V was trimmed by 8 bases and J by 6 bases, leaving 15 bases between them. The CDR3 consists of 13 residues. The CDR3 DNA follows: TGTGCCAGCCTCCGGGACACCACCGATACGCAGTATTTT. Translation: CASLRDTTDTQYF.

This clonotype has a count of ten or more. J is TRBJ2-5 and V is TRBV2; TRBD2 matches 12 bases. J was trimmed by 4 bases and V by 7 bases; bases with no gene match: 4. CDR3 length equals 14 residues. CDR1 and CDR2 (germline): SNHLY, FYNNEI. The chain's CDR3 is CASKPTSGGETQYF. DNA of the CDR3: TGTGCCAGCAAGCCGACTAGCGGGGGAGAGACCCAGTACTTC.

V is TRBV6-1 and J is TRBJ2-7, with 9 positions matching TRBD1. CDR1 MNHNS and CDR2 SASEGT come from the germline V gene. The V gene end was trimmed by 7 bases and the J gene end by 1 base; junction bases not matched to a gene: 8. The CDR3 covers 15 residues. The CDR3 DNA follows: TGTGCCAGCAACACCCGGGACAGGGTGTCCTACGAGCAGTACTTC. Protein product: CASNTRDRVSYEQYF.

This clonotype was seen a few times. The chain joins TRBV7-8 to TRBJ1-2, with D perhaps matching TRBD1 (6 bases). CDR1 and CDR2 from the germline V gene are SGHVS and FQNEAQ. Trimming took 4 bases from V and 14 from J, leaving 20 bases between them. This CDR3 has 13 residues. CDR3 nucleotides: TGTGCCAGCAGCTCTTCCGGGACAAATCTCGGGACCTTC. Its protein is CASSSSGTNLGTF.

This clonotype showed up just a few times. The chain uses TRBV3-1 and TRBJ1-2; possibly TRBD1 for D (5 bases). The CDR3 loop spans 11 amino acids. V was pared by 8 bases and J by 7 bases, with 11 bases between. Germline loops: CDR1 LGHDT, CDR2 YNNKEL (reference sequence). CDR3: CASRGAGGYTF. CDR3 DNA sequence: TGTGCCAGCCGAGGGGCGGGTGGCTACACCTTC.

This clonotype occurred many times. The chain links TRBV7-8 to TRBJ1-5; 11 positions match TRBD1. Trimming removed 4 bases from V and 5 bases from J; junction bases left unmatched: 4. From germline, CDR1 is SGHVS and CDR2 FQNEAQ. This CDR3 is 15 amino acids long. The CDR3 DNA sequence: TGTGCCAGCAGCTGGGGGGACAGGGGGTATCAGCCCCAGCATTTT. Amino acid sequence: CASSWGDRGYQPQHF.

This clonotype was detected ten times or more. This rearrangement joins TRBV28 to TRBJ2-1; 12 bases match TRBD2. With V trimmed by 4 bases and J by 4 bases, 2 bases remained unmatched. The CDR3 consists of 15 residues. The V gene's germline CDR1 is MDHEN and CDR2 SYDVKM. DNA of the CDR3: TGTGCCAGCAGTTCCGGGACTAGCGGGTACAATGAGCAGTTCTTC. Protein sequence: CASSSGTSGYNEQFF.

This clonotype was seen ten or more times. V and J are TRBV7-2 and TRBJ2-2; 10 bases fit TRBD2. The germline CDR1 and CDR2 sequences are SGHTA and FQGNSA. V lost 5 bases and J lost 5; bases outside the gene matches: 8. This CDR3 spans 16 amino acids. The CDR3 DNA reads as TGTGCCAGCAGCCTTCTAGCGGGAGTGAAGACCGGGGAGCTGTTTTTT. It codes for CASSLLAGVKTGELFF.

This clonotype has at least ten counts. The genes are TRBV4-1 and TRBJ2-1, with 10 nucleotides matching TRBD2. Germline V gives CDR1 MGHRA, CDR2 YSYEKL. Trimming cost V 4 bases and J 6 bases; bases outside gene matches: 3. The CDR3 length is 14 residues. CDR3 nucleotide sequence: TGCGCCAGCAGCCCAAGCGGGAGGGCCAATGAGCAGTTCTTC. It is translated as CASSPSGRANEQFF.

There are many counts of this clonotype. The chain links TRBV20-1 to TRBJ1-1; the D is unclear. The CDR3 covers 14 residues. Trimming took off 5 bases at V and 5 bases at J, with 18 bases between the two ends. Germline V gene lookup returns CDR1 DFQATT and CDR2 SNEGSKA (reference sequence). CDR3 protein: CSAPRASRRTEAFF. CDR3 sequence (DNA): TGCAGTGCTCCCCGGGCCTCTAGACGGACTGAAGCTTTCTTT.

This clonotype was observed at least ten times. The chain carries TRBV7-9 and TRBJ1-2; TRBD1 is a possible D gene (6 bases). The CDR3 covers 14 residues. Germline CDR1 is SEHNR and CDR2 is FQNEAQ (reference sequence). Trimming took off 1 base at V and 1 base at J, with 7 bases between the two ends. CDR3 in DNA: TGTGCCAGCAGCTTAGGGACAGTTAACTATGGCTACACCTTC. It yields the protein CASSLGTVNYGYTF.